The clone carrying this T cell receptor beta chain was counted only a few times. The target antigen is unknown. The CDR3 spans 14 residues. V was shortened by 4 bases and J by 3 bases, with 12 bases between the two germline ends. Germline V gene data show CDR1 as MDHEN and CDR2 as SYDVKM. Through a sample-barcoded 5' primer and a J-beta primer mix, a second PCR was run for roughly 6 to 11 cycles. There were at least 3 million CDR3-containing paired-end reads obtained from each sample. TCRdb reprocessed the 5' RACE reads with MiXCR, giving one entry per CDR3 protein. The repertoire holds 910,000 or so distinct CDR3 sequences, roughly half seen once, with about a fifth in the top ten. This specimen comes from a study of blood T cells in healthy people across ages. Findings of the study overall: Because donor CMV status was unknown, expanded clonotype changes were possibly confounded. Long-lived and aged donors differed, with more naive CD4+ cells and higher diversity in the long-lived.

Source material: blood. This chain links TRBV28 with TRBJ2-5; perhaps TRBD2 as D (6 bases). This clonotype originated in a woman aged 55-70 years in good health. The CDR3 loop reads CASSWFWREETQYF. The CDR3 DNA reads as TGTGCCAGCAGTTGGTTTTGGAGGGAAGAGACCCAGTACTTC. Variable domain in full (rest from reference TRBV28 and TRBJ2-5): DVKVTQSSRYLVKRTGEKVFLECVQDMDHENMFWYRQDPGLGLRLIYFSYDVKMKEKGDIPEGYSVSREKKERFSLILESASTNQTSMYLCASSWFWREETQYFGPGTRLLVL.